A single sample gave rise to the 23 T cell receptor beta chains below, sequenced in a study of response to subunit inactivated influenza vaccine. From the RT-PCR reads, TCRdb called clonotypes with MiXCR, one entry per CDR3 protein. The data hold about 170,000 distinct CDR3 sequences, with roughly 12% observed a single time. These data were likewise used in another study, on T cells expressing NK-cell markers. This second report adds: What made the TCR beta cDNA was 5'RACE template switching with UMIs.

The specimen comprised CD8+ T cells sorted from PBMCs, sampled about 11 days after vaccination. The receptors stem from a middle-aged man who received an inactivated influenza vaccine.

This clonotype was counted only a few times. The V and J genes are TRBV11-1 and TRBJ2-5; 10 bases are a match to TRBD2. The CDR3 consists of 19 residues. Germline CDR1 and CDR2: SGHAT and FQDESV (reference sequence). V gave up 3 bases and J gave up 0 bases; unmatched junction bases: 13. The CDR3 region has the DNA TGTGCCAGCAGCTTTTTGATCCTAGCGGGGGAGTCGTACCAAGAGACCCAGTACTTC. Its protein is CASSFLILAGESYQETQYF.

DNA for the CDR3: TGTGCCAGCAGCGCCGAGGGGGACTACGAGCAGTACTTC. Translation gives CASSAEGDYEQYF. The rearrangement joins TRBV9 to TRBJ2-7, with TRBD1 as a possible D gene (6 bases). V was shortened by 3 bases and J by 3 bases, with 10 bases between the two germline ends. The CDR3 runs 13 residues. The germline V gene encodes CDR1 SGDLS and CDR2 YYNGEE.

The rearrangement links TRBV27 to TRBJ2-1, with D maybe TRBD2 (6 bases). The CDR3 sequence is 15 residues long. The V gene lost 2 bases and the J gene lost 8 bases, with 16 bases spanning the gap. Germline lookup yields CDR1 MNHEY and CDR2 SMNVEV (reference sequence). In nucleotides, the CDR3 is TGTGCCAGCAGTTTAGCCGGGCGGGAAAAGGATGAGCAGTTCTTC. Translation gives CASSLAGREKDEQFF.

A few counts support this clonotype. The chain couples TRBV15 to TRBJ2-3; maybe TRBD1 (6 bases). From germline, CDR1 is LNHNV and CDR2 YYDKDF (reference sequence). This CDR3 region has 15 residues. Trimming took 6 bases from V and 3 from J, leaving 16 bases between them. CDR3 bases: TGTGCCACCAGTATTAGGGGGTGGTGGACAGATACGCAGTATTTT. It yields the protein CATSIRGWWTDTQYF.

In this sample, this clonotype turned up a few times. The chain combines TRBV27 with TRBJ2-2; TRBD2 matches at 8 bases. The CDR3 extends over 16 amino acids. Germline V lookup: CDR1 MNHEY, CDR2 SMNVEV (reference sequence). J gave up 3 bases and V 4 bases, and 7 bases lay outside the gene matches. CDR3 region: CASSWIAGRDTGELFF. The CDR3 DNA is TGTGCCAGCAGTTGGATAGCGGGGAGGGACACCGGGGAGCTGTTTTTT.

The chain recombines TRBV29-1 with TRBJ2-1, with 7 positions matching TRBD1. The CDR3 has 15 amino acids. The germline V gene encodes CDR1 SQVTM and CDR2 ANQGSEA. V dropped 6 bases and J dropped 4; count of bases not matched to a gene: 12. For the CDR3, the DNA is TGCAGCGTAACTCTGAGGGGGCTCCCATACAATGAGCAGTTCTTC. Protein sequence: CSVTLRGLPYNEQFF.

The V gene is TRBV25-1, the J gene TRBJ2-2; D call uncertain. This CDR3 has 13 residues. The V end was cut by 8 bases, the J end by 0 bases, with 7 bases between. The V gene's germline CDR1 is MGHDK and CDR2 SYGVNS. CDR3 sequence: CASSPANTGELFF. The CDR3 DNA is TGTGCCAGCTCCCCCGCGAACACCGGGGAGCTGTTTTTT.

This clonotype was detected a few times. The chain has TRBV15 and TRBJ1-1; TRBD1 agrees at 7 bases. In germline, CDR1 is LNHNV, CDR2 YYDKDF (reference sequence). This CDR3 region has 15 residues. J gave up 0 bases and V 3 bases, and 4 bases lay outside the gene matches. CDR3 sequence (DNA): TGTGCCACCAGCAGGGATGGGACAGTGAACACTGAAGCTTTCTTT. Protein product: CATSRDGTVNTEAFF.

V usage is TRBV7-2 and J usage is TRBJ2-1, with TRBD1 matching over 7 bases. V was pared by 5 bases and J by 0 bases, with 7 bases of the junction left unmatched. This CDR3 is built from 16 residues. CDR1 is SGHTA and CDR2 is FQGNSA in the germline V gene. The DNA of the CDR3 is TGTGCCAGCAGCACCGCTGAGGGGGCCTCCTACAATGAGCAGTTCTTC. Protein product: CASSTAEGASYNEQFF.

The gene calls are TRBV24-1 and TRBJ2-3, with D possibly TRBD1 on 9 matching bases. The CDR3 extends over 22 amino acids. V was shortened by 1 base and J by 3 bases, with 31 bases between the two germline ends. Germline assignment: CDR1 KGHDR and CDR2 SFDVKD. This CDR3 reads CATSDLKSGTGKKAGATDTQYF. DNA of the CDR3: TGTGCCACCAGTGATTTAAAATCTGGGACAGGGAAGAAAGCGGGAGCGACAGATACGCAGTATTTT.

This rearrangement joins TRBV15 to TRBJ2-3; D possibly matches TRBD1 or TRBD2 (5 bases each). The CDR3 covers 17 residues. V was pared by 2 bases and J by 4 bases, with 19 bases between. The V gene's germline CDR1 is LNHNV and CDR2 YYDKDF (reference sequence). CDR3 amino acids: CATSRTRDLMGPDTQYF. The CDR3 DNA reads TGTGCCACCAGCAGAACCCGGGACCTCATGGGACCAGATACGCAGTATTTT.

Only a few counts were recorded for this clonotype. The V call is TRBV27, the J call TRBJ2-4, with no clear D. The germline CDR1 and CDR2 sequences are MNHEY and SMNVEV (reference sequence). There are 11 residues in the CDR3. Trimming removed 6 bases from V and 6 bases from J, with 6 bases in between. CDR3 sequence: CASRSGNIQYF. The CDR3 nucleotides read TGTGCCAGCAGATCGGGAAACATTCAGTACTTC.

This chain joins TRBV7-9 and TRBJ2-1; TRBD2 matches 7 bases. Trimming at V came to 7 bases and at J to 2 bases, leaving 2 bases not matched to a gene. CDR3 length: 13 residues. The germline CDR1 and CDR2 sequences are SEHNR and FQNEAQ (reference sequence). CDR3 amino acids: CASTSGAYNEQFF. CDR3 bases: TGTGCCAGCACTAGCGGAGCCTACAATGAGCAGTTCTTC.

The sample holds a few counts of this clonotype. The J gene is TRBJ2-3, the V gene TRBV14, with TRBD2 matching over 8 bases. The germline V gene has CDR1 SGHDN and CDR2 FVKESK. Unmatched junction bases numbered 5, after V lost 0 bases and J lost 6 bases. This CDR3 spans 15 amino acids. The CDR3 is CASSQEGLVQDTQYF. CDR3 bases: TGTGCCAGCAGCCAAGAGGGACTAGTACAGGATACGCAGTATTTT.

This clonotype was found many times. The rearrangement uses TRBV6-2 or TRBV6-3 and TRBJ2-3; TRBD1 matches at 8 bases. The ends lost 1 base at V and 3 bases at J; junction bases unmatched: 12. Germline V lookup: CDR1 MNHEY, CDR2 SVGEGT. The CDR3 is 18 amino acids. This CDR3 is CASSYLGRGQGRTDTQYF. As DNA, the CDR3 is TGTGCCAGCAGTTACTTGGGCAGGGGGCAAGGAAGGACAGATACGCAGTATTTT.

This clonotype occurred a few times. The gene calls are TRBV6-1 and TRBJ2-2; D is possibly TRBD1 (6 bases). The V and J ends lost 8 bases and 6 bases respectively, with 16 bases between them. CDR3 length: 14 residues. In germline, CDR1 is MNHNS, CDR2 SASEGT. CDR3 residues: CASQDSWGPGELFF. CDR3 DNA sequence: TGTGCCAGCCAGGACAGCTGGGGTCCCGGGGAGCTGTTTTTT.

The chain is built from TRBV28 and TRBJ2-1, with 7 bases lining up with TRBD1. The germline V gene encodes CDR1 MDHEN and CDR2 SYDVKM. The CDR3 has 13 residues. Germline trimming cut 5 bases from V and 5 bases from J; bases unmatched to any gene: 3. CDR3 in amino acids: CASSHGTDNEQFF. In DNA, the CDR3 is TGTGCCAGCAGTCACGGGACAGACAATGAGCAGTTCTTC. Full variable domain (remainder filled in from reference TRBV28 and TRBJ2-1): DVKVTQSSRYLVKRTGEKVFLECVQDMDHENMFWYRQDPGLGLRLIYFSYDVKMKEKGDIPEGYSVSREKKERFSLILESASTNQTSMYLCASSHGTDNEQFFGPGTRLTVL.

The V and J genes are TRBV5-1 and TRBJ2-2; D remains unclear. The germline V gene has CDR1 SGHRS and CDR2 YFSETQ. V was cut by 4 bases and J by 9 bases, with 16 bases left in between. This CDR3 region has 14 residues. CDR3 coding DNA: TGCGCCAGCAGCCCGAAAAGCTCACCCTGGGAGCTGTTTTTT. Its protein is CASSPKSSPWELFF.

This clonotype was seen ten or more times. V gene TRBV12-3 or TRBV12-4 combines with J gene TRBJ2-1; D may correspond to TRBD1 or TRBD2 (5 bases each). V gave up 7 bases and J gave up 0 bases, with 13 bases separating them. The CDR3 has 15 amino acids. As DNA, the CDR3 is TGTGCCAGCACACGGGACGGAAGCTCCTACAATGAGCAGTTCTTC. Translated, it gives CASTRDGSSYNEQFF.

This clonotype appeared a few times. V is TRBV10-3 and J is TRBJ1-5, with D unresolved. Trimming left V 0 bases short and J 7 bases short, with 10 bases between. Germline lookup yields CDR1 ENHRY and CDR2 SYGVKD. CDR3 length: 14 amino acids. The CDR3 bases are TGTGCCATCAGTGAGTCTGGGGTGGCCCAGCCCCAGCATTTT. This sequence encodes CAISESGVAQPQHF.

This rearrangement joins TRBV6-5 to TRBJ2-5, with 10 bases lining up with TRBD2. J was trimmed by 5 bases and V by 1 base; bases with no gene match: 4. The V gene's germline CDR1 is MNHEY and CDR2 SVGAGI. The CDR3 runs 15 residues. CDR3 loop: CASSYLAGGSETQYF. CDR3 nucleotides: TGTGCCAGCAGTTACTTAGCGGGGGGTTCGGAGACCCAGTACTTC.

This rearrangement joins TRBV28 to TRBJ2-7; D possibly uses TRBD1 or TRBD2 (6 bases each). The CDR3 is 14 amino acids. Trimming removed 10 bases at V and 2 bases at J, with 18 bases between. Per the germline V gene, CDR1 is MDHEN and CDR2 is SYDVKM. CDR3 coding DNA: TGTGCCATCCGAGCAGGGGACTCACCCTACGAGCAGTACTTC. Protein sequence: CAIRAGDSPYEQYF.

The rearrangement uses TRBV6-2 or TRBV6-3 and TRBJ1-5, with TRBD1 matching over 12 bases. In germline, CDR1 is MNHEY, CDR2 SVGEGT. The V segment lost 5 bases and the J segment 5 bases; nucleotides outside the gene matches: 4. The CDR3 has 15 amino acids. CDR3 in DNA: TGTGCCAGCAGTCCGGGGACAGGGGGCTATCAGCCCCAGCATTTT. This gives the protein CASSPGTGGYQPQHF.